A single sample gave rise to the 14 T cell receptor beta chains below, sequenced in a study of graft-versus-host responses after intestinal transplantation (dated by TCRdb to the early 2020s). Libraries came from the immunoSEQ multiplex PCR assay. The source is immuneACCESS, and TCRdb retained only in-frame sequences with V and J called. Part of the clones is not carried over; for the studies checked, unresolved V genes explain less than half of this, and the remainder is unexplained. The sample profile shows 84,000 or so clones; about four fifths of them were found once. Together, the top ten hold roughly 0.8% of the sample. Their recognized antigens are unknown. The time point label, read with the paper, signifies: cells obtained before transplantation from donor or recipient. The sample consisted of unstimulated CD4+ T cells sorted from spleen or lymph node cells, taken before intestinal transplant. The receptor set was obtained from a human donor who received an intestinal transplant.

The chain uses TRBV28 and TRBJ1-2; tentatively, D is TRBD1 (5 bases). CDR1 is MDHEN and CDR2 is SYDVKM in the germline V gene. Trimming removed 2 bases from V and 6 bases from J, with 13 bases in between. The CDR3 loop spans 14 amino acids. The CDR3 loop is CASSLTGGLDGYTF. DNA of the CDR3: TGTGCCAGCAGTTTAACAGGAGGGCTTGATGGCTACACCTTC.

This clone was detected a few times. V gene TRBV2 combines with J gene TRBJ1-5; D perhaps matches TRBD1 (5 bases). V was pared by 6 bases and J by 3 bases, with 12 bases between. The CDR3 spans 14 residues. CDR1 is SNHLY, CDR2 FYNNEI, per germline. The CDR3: CASRGDSNNQPQHF. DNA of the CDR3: TGTGCCAGCAGAGGAGACAGTAACAATCAGCCCCAGCATTTT.

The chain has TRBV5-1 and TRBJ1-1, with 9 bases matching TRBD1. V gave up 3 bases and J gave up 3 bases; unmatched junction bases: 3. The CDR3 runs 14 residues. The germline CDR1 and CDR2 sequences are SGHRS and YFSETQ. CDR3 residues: CASSSGQGYTEAFF. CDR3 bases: TGCGCCAGCAGCTCGGGACAGGGCTACACTGAAGCTTTCTTT.

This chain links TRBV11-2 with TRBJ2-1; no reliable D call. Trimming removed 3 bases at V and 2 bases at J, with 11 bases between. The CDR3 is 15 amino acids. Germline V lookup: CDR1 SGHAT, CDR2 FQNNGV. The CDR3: CASSFAAATYNEQFF. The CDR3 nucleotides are TGTGCCAGCAGCTTTGCGGCGGCGACCTACAATGAGCAGTTCTTC.

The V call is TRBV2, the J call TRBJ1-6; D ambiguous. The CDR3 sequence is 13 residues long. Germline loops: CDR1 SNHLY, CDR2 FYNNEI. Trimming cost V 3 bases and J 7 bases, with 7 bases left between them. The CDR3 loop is CASSDSENSPLHF. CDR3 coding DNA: TGTGCCAGCAGTGATTCAGAAAATTCACCCCTCCACTTT.

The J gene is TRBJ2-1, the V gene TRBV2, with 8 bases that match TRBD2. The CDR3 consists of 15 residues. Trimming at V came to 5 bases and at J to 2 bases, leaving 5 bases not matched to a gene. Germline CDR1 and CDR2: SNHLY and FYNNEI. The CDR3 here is CASSTGGAAYNEQFF. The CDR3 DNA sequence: TGTGCCAGCAGTACGGGAGGGGCGGCCTACAATGAGCAGTTCTTC.

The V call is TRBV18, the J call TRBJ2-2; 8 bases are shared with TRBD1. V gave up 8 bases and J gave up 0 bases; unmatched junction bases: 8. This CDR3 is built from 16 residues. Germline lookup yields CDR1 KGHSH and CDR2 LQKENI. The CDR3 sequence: CASPTRQGTNTGELFF. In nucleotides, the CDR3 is TGTGCCAGCCCTACCCGACAGGGGACGAACACCGGGGAGCTGTTTTTT.

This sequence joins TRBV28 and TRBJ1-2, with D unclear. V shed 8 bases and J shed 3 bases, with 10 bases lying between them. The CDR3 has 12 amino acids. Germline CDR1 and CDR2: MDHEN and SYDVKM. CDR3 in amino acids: CASARQDYGYTF. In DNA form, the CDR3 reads TGTGCCAGCGCCCGACAAGACTATGGCTACACCTTC.

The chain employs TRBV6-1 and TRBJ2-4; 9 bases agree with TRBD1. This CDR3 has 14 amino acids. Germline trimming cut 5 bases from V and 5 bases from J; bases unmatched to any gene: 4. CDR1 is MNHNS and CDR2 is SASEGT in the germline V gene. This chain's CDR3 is CASSKGQGQNIQYF. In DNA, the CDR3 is TGTGCCAGCAGTAAGGGACAGGGACAAAACATTCAGTACTTC.

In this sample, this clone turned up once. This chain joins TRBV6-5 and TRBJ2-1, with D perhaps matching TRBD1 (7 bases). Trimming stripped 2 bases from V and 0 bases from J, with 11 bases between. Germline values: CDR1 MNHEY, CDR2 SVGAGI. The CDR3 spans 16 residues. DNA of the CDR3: TGTGCCAGCAGTTACCATCAGGGGGGCTCCTACAATGAGCAGTTCTTC. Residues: CASSYHQGGSYNEQFF.

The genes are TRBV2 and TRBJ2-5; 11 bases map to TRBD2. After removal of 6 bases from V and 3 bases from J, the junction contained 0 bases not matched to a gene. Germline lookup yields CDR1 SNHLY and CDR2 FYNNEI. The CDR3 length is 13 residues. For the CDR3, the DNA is TGTGCCAGCAGACTAGCGGGGGAAGAGACCCAGTACTTC. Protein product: CASRLAGEETQYF.

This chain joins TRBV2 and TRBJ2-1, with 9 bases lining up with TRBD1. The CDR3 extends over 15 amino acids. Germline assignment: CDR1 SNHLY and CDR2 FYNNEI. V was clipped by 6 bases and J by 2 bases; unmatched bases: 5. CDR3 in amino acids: CASSTDRGTYNEQFF. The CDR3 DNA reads TGTGCCAGCAGCACCGACAGGGGGACCTACAATGAGCAGTTCTTC. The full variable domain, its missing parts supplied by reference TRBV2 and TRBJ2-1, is EPEVTQTPSHQVTQMGQEVILRCVPISNHLYFYWYRQILGQKVEFLVSFYNNEISEKSEIFDDQFSVERPDGSNFTLKIRSTKLEDSAMYFCASSTDRGTYNEQFFGPGTRLTVL.

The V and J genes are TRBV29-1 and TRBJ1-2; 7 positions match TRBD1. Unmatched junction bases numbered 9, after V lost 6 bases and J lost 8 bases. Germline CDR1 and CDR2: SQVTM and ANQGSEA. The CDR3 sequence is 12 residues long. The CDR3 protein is CSVLRGAGGYTF. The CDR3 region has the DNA TGCAGCGTACTCAGGGGGGCGGGGGGCTACACCTTC. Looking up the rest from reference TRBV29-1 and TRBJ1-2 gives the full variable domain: SAVISQKPSRDICQRGTSLTIQCQVDSQVTMMFWYRQQPGQSLTLIATANQGSEATYESGFVIDKFPISRPNLTFSTLTVSNMSPEDSSIYLCSVLRGAGGYTFGSGTRLTVV.

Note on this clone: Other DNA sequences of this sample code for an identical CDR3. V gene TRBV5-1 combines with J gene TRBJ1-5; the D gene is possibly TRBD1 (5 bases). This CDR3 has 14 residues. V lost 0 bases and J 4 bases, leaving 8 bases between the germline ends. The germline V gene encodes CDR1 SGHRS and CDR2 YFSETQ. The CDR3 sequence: CASSLVGGNQPQHF. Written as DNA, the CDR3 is TGCGCCAGCAGCTTGGTCGGGGGGAATCAGCCCCAGCATTTT.